This T cell receptor beta chain was sequenced during a study of OX40 agonist ivuxolimab in advanced cancers. Assay used: immunoSEQ multiplex PCR; TCRdb lists only in-frame clones, some missing. The table lists around 36,000 clones, about 84% of them singletons. This CDR3 comprises 15 residues. Germline-derived CDR1 and CDR2 are SEHNR and FQNEAQ (reference sequence). V lost 1 base, J lost 6 bases, and 15 bases lay in between. Specimen: CD4+ or CD8+ T cells sorted from blood, collected in a trial of the OX40 agonist ivuxolimab. V gene TRBV7-9 combines with J gene TRBJ1-2, with D perhaps matching TRBD1 (5 bases). The TCR originated in an adult with an advanced solid tumor such as melanoma, head and neck, liver or kidney cancer. This CDR3 reads CASSLGLGEMDGYTF. The DNA for the CDR3 is TGTGCCAGCAGCTTAGGTTTGGGGGAAATGGATGGCTACACCTTC.